This TCR beta chain appears in the sequencing data of a study of CD8 T cells in Susac syndrome. V shed 7 bases and J shed 0 bases, with 13 bases lying between them. CDR3 length: 15 residues. The RNA, about 0.45 to 1 ug, was put through reverse transcription using random hexamers. TCRdb redid the calling of the immunoSEQ multiplex PCR reads with MiXCR, one entry per CDR3 protein. The sample shows some 200,000 distinct CDR3 sequences, about 95% of them seen only once. The sequence was obtained from a human donor with multiple sclerosis. Sequencing was performed on CD4+ T cells from PBMCs. V gene TRBV23-1 combines with J gene TRBJ1-5, with TRBD1 as a possible D gene (6 bases). Being an ORF, TRBV23-1 has a function that is uncertain. CDR3 coding DNA: TGCGCCAGCACTCCCCGACAGGCTAGCAATCAGCCCCAGCATTTT. Translation gives CASTPRQASNQPQHF.